Listed below are T cell receptor beta chains from one sample, sequenced in a study of CD8 T cells in ankylosing spondylitis. TCRdb fed the 5' RACE reads into MiXCR, producing one record per CDR3 protein. The sample consists of 150,000 to 200,000 distinct CDR3 sequences, 11% of them appearing once. Sequencing was performed on blood, either unsorted or a sorted T cell fraction (not recorded which). The receptors were gathered from a male donor with ankylosing spondylitis or in good health (not recorded which). Each CDR3 is given with its conserved first and last residue. The D gene is left open where the match is weak. The size field is filled for only some rows; it gives once, few, many or a size class.

j_call v_call d_call clone_size cdr3_aa cdr3_nt
TRBJ1-2 TRBV29-1 TRBD1 few CSVEDRGTGARYGYTF TGCAGCGTTGAAGATCGGGGGACAGGGGCTCGCTATGGCTACACCTTC
TRBJ1-1 TRBV5-1 - many CASSFGDPAVPEAFF TGCGCCAGCAGCTTCGGGGACCCAGCCGTTCCTGAAGCTTTCTTT
TRBJ2-7 TRBV6-5 TRBD1 many CASSYGGQGSYEQYF TGTGCCAGCAGTTATGGCGGACAGGGATCATACGAGCAGTACTTC
TRBJ2-7 TRBV24-1 - few CATSRSDAVGTYEQYF TGTGCCACCAGTCGATCAGATGCGGTGGGGACCTACGAGCAGTACTTC
TRBJ1-5 TRBV20-1 - many CSAREGGNQPQHF TGCAGTGCTCGTGAGGGCGGCAATCAGCCCCAGCATTTT
TRBJ1-5 TRBV6-2/TRBV6-3 - - CASSSPGQPQHF TGTGCCAGCAGTTCGCCGGGTCAGCCCCAGCATTTT
TRBJ1-2 TRBV27 - many CASSSGLNYGYTF TGTGCCAGCAGTTCGGGTCTTAACTATGGCTACACCTTC
TRBJ1-2 TRBV6-5 - many CASSYGRDYGYTF TGTGCCAGCAGTTACGGCAGGGACTATGGCTACACCTTC
TRBJ2-7 TRBV20-1 - many CSARDLGSFDFEQYF TGCAGTGCTAGAGATCTGGGTTCCTTTGACTTCGAGCAGTACTTC
TRBJ2-7 TRBV27 - many CASSYSRDLTLEQYF TGTGCCAGCAGTTATTCCAGGGATTTGACCCTCGAGCAGTACTTC
TRBJ2-1 TRBV27 - many CASSLQVHNEQFF TGTGCCAGCAGCCTCCAGGTCCACAATGAGCAGTTCTTC
TRBJ1-2 TRBV5-1 - once CASSFGGLYGYTF TGCGCCAGCAGCTTTGGGGGGCTGTATGGCTACACCTTC
TRBJ2-1 TRBV5-1 - many CASSFGGGSVSYNEQFF TGCGCCAGCAGCTTCGGCGGTGGCTCTGTCTCCTACAATGAGCAGTTCTTC
TRBJ2-1 TRBV10-2 TRBD2 many CASSERRGGYNEQFF TGCGCCAGCAGTGAGAGGCGGGGGGGATACAATGAGCAGTTCTTC
TRBJ2-1 TRBV5-5 - many CASTVAGSSYNEQFF TGTGCCAGCACCGTTGCCGGGAGCTCCTACAATGAGCAGTTCTTC
TRBJ2-3 TRBV11-3 - - CASRAALRGDTQYF TGTGCCAGCCGAGCAGCCTTAAGGGGAGATACGCAGTATTTT
TRBJ2-5 TRBV12-3/TRBV12-4 TRBD1 many CASSGTASVETQYF TGTGCCAGCAGCGGGACAGCGAGTGTAGAGACCCAGTACTTC
TRBJ2-1 TRBV7-8 TRBD2 few CASSSLGASGRDNEQFF TGTGCCAGCAGCTCCCTAGGGGCTAGCGGGAGGGACAATGAGCAGTTCTTC
TRBJ2-3 TRBV9 - many CASSGTGFTDTQYF TGTGCCAGCAGCGGAACTGGTTTCACAGATACGCAGTATTTT
TRBJ2-1 TRBV29-1 - many CSVSLWGNNEQFF TGCAGCGTGAGCCTCTGGGGGAACAATGAGCAGTTCTTC
TRBJ2-3 TRBV12-3/TRBV12-4 TRBD1 many CASSPPLGQGPDTQYF TGTGCCAGCAGCCCCCCCCTCGGACAGGGGCCAGATACGCAGTATTTT
TRBJ2-1 TRBV5-5 TRBD2 many CASSLLRLAEYNEQFF TGTGCCAGCAGCCTCTTACGACTAGCGGAGTACAATGAGCAGTTCTTC
TRBJ1-2 TRBV28 - many CASSLVAGYGGYTF TGTGCCAGCAGTTTAGTTGCAGGGTACGGTGGCTACACCTTC
TRBJ1-2 TRBV6-2/TRBV6-3 TRBD1 - CASSYLNRDRDGYTF TGTGCCAGCAGTTACCTTAACCGGGACAGAGATGGCTACACCTTC
TRBJ2-3 TRBV29-1 - many CSVEEQTRGTQYF TGCAGCGTTGAAGAACAAACTCGGGGTACGCAGTATTTT
TRBJ1-2 TRBV20-1 - many CSANPDNAYGYTF TGCAGTGCTAACCCCGACAATGCTTATGGCTACACCTTC
TRBJ2-5 TRBV6-1 - many CASKRGGDGETQYF TGTGCCAGCAAGAGAGGAGGGGATGGAGAGACCCAGTACTTC
TRBJ1-4 TRBV12-3/TRBV12-4 - many CASSPNRDGKLFF TGTGCCAGCAGTCCAAACAGGGACGGAAAACTGTTTTTT
TRBJ2-1 TRBV2 TRBD2 few CASTREVPGEQFF TGTGCCAGCACTCGGGAGGTCCCCGGTGAGCAGTTCTTC
TRBJ2-7 TRBV29-1 TRBD2 - CSVEESFGGEQYF TGCAGCGTTGAAGAGAGCTTCGGGGGGGAGCAGTACTTC
TRBJ1-2 TRBV29-1 - many CSVRGGDNGYTF TGCAGCGTTCGGGGAGGGGACAATGGCTACACCTTC
TRBJ2-7 TRBV6-2/TRBV6-3 TRBD1 many CASSSFDRAAYEQYF TGTGCCAGCAGTTCTTTTGACAGGGCTGCCTACGAGCAGTACTTC
TRBJ1-1 TRBV11-2 - - CASSLVVLGLNTEAFF TGTGCCAGCAGCTTAGTCGTGTTAGGGTTGAACACTGAAGCTTTCTTT
TRBJ2-5 TRBV6-5 TRBD2 few CASSPRLAAQETQYF TGTGCCAGCAGTCCTCGACTAGCGGCCCAAGAGACCCAGTACTTC
TRBJ2-7 TRBV12-3/TRBV12-4 TRBD1 many CASRKQGSGSYEQYF TGTGCCAGCAGGAAACAGGGGTCCGGATCCTACGAGCAGTACTTC
TRBJ2-2 TRBV6-2/TRBV6-3 - - CASTSIGPNTGELFF TGTGCCAGCACCTCAATTGGTCCGAACACCGGGGAGCTGTTTTTT
TRBJ2-1 TRBV2 TRBD1 - CASEGAGEQFF TGTGCCAGCGAGGGGGCCGGTGAGCAGTTCTTC
TRBJ2-5 TRBV10-1 TRBD1 few CASSETGVRETQYF TGCGCCAGCAGTGAGACAGGGGTCCGGGAGACCCAGTACTTC
TRBJ2-1 TRBV12-3/TRBV12-4 TRBD2 many CASSLREGTSGGNEQFF TGTGCCAGCAGTTTAAGGGAGGGGACTAGCGGGGGCAATGAGCAGTTCTTC
TRBJ2-5 TRBV5-6 - - CASSPTGYVSGETQYF TGTGCCAGCAGCCCGACAGGCTATGTAAGTGGAGAGACCCAGTACTTC
TRBJ2-7 TRBV27 - many CASSRISPRGGIYEQYF TGTGCCAGCAGTCGTATCTCGCCCAGGGGAGGAATCTACGAGCAGTACTTC
TRBJ2-5 TRBV20-1 - many CSAGKSGSIETQYF TGCAGCGCGGGCAAGAGCGGTAGCATTGAGACCCAGTACTTC
TRBJ1-1 TRBV6-4 - many CASTPEGGRTEAFF TGTGCCAGCACACCCGAGGGGGGGCGGACTGAAGCTTTCTTT
TRBJ2-1 TRBV27 - many CATSFERQTVGNEQFF TGTGCCACCTCTTTCGAAAGGCAGACGGTAGGCAATGAGCAGTTCTTC
TRBJ1-4 TRBV20-1 TRBD1 many CSAFATGGREKLFF TGCAGTGCTTTCGCGACAGGGGGCCGGGAAAAACTGTTTTTT
TRBJ2-3 TRBV20-1 TRBD2 many CSAGTSGVKDTQYF TGCAGTGCTGGGACTAGCGGGGTAAAAGATACGCAGTATTTT
TRBJ1-6 TRBV28 - few CASSFTVDSPLHF TGTGCCAGCAGTTTTACGGTAGATTCACCCCTCCACTTT
TRBJ2-1 TRBV4-3 - - CASSQDTQRGEQFF TGCGCCAGCAGCCAAGATACCCAACGGGGTGAGCAGTTCTTC
TRBJ1-2 TRBV20-1 - many CSAIRTANYGYTF TGCAGTGCAATCAGGACAGCTAACTATGGCTACACCTTC
TRBJ2-7 TRBV10-3 - many CAISDAYEQYF TGTGCCATCAGTGACGCCTACGAGCAGTACTTC
TRBJ2-2 TRBV12-3/TRBV12-4 - few CASSFLRKRTGELFF TGTGCCAGCAGTTTTCTTAGGAAAAGGACCGGGGAGCTGTTTTTT
TRBJ1-5 TRBV7-6 TRBD1 many CASSLRQGRGQPQHF TGTGCCAGCAGCCTAAGACAGGGCCGGGGGCAGCCCCAGCATTTT
TRBJ1-6 TRBV11-2 TRBD1 - CASSTDRDISPLHF TGTGCCAGCAGCACGGACAGGGATATTTCACCCCTCCACTTT
TRBJ2-1 TRBV19 TRBD2 - CASSRAGTTYNEQFF TGTGCCAGTAGTAGGGCCGGGACTACCTACAATGAGCAGTTCTTC
TRBJ2-2 TRBV14 TRBD1 - CASSQGASGELFF TGTGCCAGCTCACAGGGGGCTTCCGGGGAGCTGTTTTTT